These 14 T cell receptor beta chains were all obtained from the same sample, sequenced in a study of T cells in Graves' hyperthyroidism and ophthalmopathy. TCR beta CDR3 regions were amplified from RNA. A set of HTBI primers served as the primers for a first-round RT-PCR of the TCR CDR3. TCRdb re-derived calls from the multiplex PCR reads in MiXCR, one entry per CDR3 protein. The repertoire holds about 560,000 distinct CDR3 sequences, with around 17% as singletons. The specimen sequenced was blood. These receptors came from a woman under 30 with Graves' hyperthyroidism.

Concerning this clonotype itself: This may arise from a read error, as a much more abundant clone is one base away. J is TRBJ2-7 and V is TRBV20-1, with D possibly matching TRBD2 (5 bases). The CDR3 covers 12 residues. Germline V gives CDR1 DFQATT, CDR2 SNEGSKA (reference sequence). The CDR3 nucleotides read TGCAGTGCTAACGGGAACTCCCACGAGCAGTACTTC. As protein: CSANGNSHEQYF.

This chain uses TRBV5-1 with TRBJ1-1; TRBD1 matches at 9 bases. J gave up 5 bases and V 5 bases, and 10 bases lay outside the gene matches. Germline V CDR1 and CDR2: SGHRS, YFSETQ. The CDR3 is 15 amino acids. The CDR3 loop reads CASSLLTGGETEAFF. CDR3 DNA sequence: TGCGCCAGCAGTCTACTTACAGGGGGCGAGACTGAAGCTTTCTTT.

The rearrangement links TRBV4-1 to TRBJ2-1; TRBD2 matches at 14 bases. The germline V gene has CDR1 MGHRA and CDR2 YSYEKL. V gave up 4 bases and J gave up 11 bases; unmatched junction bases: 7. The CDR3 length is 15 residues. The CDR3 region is CASSREGTSGRKQFF. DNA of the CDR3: TGCGCCAGCAGCCGCGAGGGGACTAGCGGGAGAAAGCAGTTCTTC.

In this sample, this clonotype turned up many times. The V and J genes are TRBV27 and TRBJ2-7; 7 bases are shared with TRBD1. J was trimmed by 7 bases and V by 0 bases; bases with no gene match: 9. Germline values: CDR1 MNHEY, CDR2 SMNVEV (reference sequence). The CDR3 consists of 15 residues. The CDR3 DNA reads TGTGCCAGCAGTTTATCAAATGGGCCAGGGGGAGAGCAGTACTTC. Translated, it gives CASSLSNGPGGEQYF.

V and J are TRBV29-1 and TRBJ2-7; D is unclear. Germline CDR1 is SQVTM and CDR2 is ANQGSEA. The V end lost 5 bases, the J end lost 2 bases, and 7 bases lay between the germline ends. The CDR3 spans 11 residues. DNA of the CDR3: TGCAGCGTTCGTGGAACCTACGAGCAGTACTTC. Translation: CSVRGTYEQYF.

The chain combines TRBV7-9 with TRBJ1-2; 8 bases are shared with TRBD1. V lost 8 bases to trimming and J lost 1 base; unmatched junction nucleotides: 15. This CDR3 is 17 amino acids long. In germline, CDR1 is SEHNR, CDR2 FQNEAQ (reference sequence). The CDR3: CASDDSGTGAFNYGYTF. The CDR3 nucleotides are TGTGCCAGCGACGATTCGGGGACAGGAGCTTTTAACTATGGCTACACCTTC.

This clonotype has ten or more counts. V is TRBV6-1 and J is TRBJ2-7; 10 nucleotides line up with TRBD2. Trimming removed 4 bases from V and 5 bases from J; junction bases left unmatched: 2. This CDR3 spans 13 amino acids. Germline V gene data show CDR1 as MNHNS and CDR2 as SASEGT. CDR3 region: CASSGGLADEQYF. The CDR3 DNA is TGTGCCAGCAGTGGTGGACTAGCGGACGAGCAGTACTTC.

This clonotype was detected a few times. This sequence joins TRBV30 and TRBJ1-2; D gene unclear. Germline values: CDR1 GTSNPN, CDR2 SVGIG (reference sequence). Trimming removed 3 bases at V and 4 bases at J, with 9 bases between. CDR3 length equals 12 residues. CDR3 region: CAWRRESYGYTF. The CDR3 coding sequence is TGTGCCTGGAGGAGGGAGTCCTATGGCTACACCTTC.

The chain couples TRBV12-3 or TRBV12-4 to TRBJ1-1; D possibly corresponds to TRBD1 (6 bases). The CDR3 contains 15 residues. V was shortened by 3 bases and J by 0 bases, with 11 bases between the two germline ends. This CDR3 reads CASSFAGALNTEAFF. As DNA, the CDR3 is TGTGCCAGCAGTTTCGCAGGGGCACTGAACACTGAAGCTTTCTTT.

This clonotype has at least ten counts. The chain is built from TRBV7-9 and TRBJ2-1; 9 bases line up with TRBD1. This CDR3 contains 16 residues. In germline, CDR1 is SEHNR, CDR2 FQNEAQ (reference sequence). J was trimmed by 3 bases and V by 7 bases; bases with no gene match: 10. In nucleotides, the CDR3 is TGTGCCAGCACCTTGCGGACAGGGGAGCTCTACAATGAGCAGTTCTTC. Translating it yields CASTLRTGELYNEQFF.

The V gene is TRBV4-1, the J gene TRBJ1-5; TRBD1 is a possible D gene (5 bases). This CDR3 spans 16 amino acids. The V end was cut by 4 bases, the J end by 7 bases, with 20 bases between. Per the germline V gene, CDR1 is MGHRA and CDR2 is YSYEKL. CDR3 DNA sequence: TGCGCCAGCAGCCTCACACCAATCCAGGGAGAACAGCCCCAGCATTTT. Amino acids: CASSLTPIQGEQPQHF.

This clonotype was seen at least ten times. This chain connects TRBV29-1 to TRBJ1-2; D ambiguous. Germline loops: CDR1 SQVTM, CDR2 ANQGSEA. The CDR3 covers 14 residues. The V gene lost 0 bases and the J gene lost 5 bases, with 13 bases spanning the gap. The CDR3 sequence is CSVEELTVGYGYTF. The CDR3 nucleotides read TGCAGCGTTGAAGAGTTAACAGTTGGTTATGGCTACACCTTC.

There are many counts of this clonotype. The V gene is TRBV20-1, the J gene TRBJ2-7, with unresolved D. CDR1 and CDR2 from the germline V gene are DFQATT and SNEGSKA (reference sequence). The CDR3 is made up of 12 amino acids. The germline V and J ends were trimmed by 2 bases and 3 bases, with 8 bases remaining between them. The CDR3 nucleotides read TGCAGTGCTAGAAAGGGCGGCTACGAGCAGTACTTC. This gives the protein CSARKGGYEQYF.

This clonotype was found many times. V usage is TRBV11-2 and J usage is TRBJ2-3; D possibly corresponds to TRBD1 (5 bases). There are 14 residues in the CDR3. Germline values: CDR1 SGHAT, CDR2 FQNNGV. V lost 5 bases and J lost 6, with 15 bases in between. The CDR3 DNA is TGTGCCAGCAGCACCGGCAGGGCGGCGGATACGCAGTATTTT. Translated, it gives CASSTGRAADTQYF.